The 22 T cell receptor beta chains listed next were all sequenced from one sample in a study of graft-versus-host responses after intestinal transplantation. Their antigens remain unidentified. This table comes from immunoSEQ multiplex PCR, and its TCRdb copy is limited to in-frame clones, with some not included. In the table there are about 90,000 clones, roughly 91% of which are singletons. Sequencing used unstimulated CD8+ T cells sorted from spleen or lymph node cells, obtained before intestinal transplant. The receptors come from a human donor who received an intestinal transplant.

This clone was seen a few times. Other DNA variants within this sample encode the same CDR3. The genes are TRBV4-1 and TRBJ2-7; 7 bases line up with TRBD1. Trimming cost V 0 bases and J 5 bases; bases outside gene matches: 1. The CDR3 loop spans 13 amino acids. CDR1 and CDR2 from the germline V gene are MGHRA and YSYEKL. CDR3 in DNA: TGCGCCAGCAGCCAAGACAGGGGGAACGAGCAGTACTTC. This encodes CASSQDRGNEQYF.

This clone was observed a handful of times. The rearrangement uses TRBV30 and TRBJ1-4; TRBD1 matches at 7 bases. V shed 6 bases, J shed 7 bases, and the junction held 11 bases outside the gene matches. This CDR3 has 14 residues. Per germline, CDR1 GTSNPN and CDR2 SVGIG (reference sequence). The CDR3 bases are TGTGCCTGCCAGGACCTAGGGGGCGGTGAAAAACTGTTTTTT. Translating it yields CACQDLGGGEKLFF.

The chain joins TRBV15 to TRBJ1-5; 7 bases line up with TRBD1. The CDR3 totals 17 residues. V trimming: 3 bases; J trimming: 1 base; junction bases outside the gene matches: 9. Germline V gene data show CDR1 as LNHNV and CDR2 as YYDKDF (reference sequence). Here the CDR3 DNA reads TGTGCCACCAGCAGGGCAGGGGGTAGAGTAAGCAATCAGCCCCAGCATTTT. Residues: CATSRAGGRVSNQPQHF. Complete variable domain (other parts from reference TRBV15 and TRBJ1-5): DAMVIQNPRYQVTQFGKPVTLSCSQTLNHNVMYWYQQKSSQAPKLLFHYYDKDFNNEADTPDNFQSRRPNTSFCFLDIRSPGLGDTAMYLCATSRAGGRVSNQPQHFGDGTRLSIL.

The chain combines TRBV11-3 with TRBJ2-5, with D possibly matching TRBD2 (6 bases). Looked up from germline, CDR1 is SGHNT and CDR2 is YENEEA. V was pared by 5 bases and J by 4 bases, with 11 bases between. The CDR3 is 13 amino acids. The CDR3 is CASSRSGVETQYF. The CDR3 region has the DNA TGTGCCAGCAGCCGGTCGGGGGTAGAGACCCAGTACTTC. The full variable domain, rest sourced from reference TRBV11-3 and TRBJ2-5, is EAGVVQSPRYKIIEKKQPVAFWCNPISGHNTLYWYLQNLGQGPELLIRYENEEAVDDSQLPKDRFSAERLKGVDSTLKIQPAELGDSAVYLCASSRSGVETQYFGPGTRLLVL.

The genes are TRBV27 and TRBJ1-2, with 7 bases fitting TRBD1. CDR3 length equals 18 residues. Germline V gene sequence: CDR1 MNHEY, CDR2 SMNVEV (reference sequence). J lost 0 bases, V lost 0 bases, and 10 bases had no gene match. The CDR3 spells CASSLSGEGGTANYGYTF. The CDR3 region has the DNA TGTGCCAGCAGTTTATCGGGGGAAGGGGGGACAGCTAACTATGGCTACACCTTC.

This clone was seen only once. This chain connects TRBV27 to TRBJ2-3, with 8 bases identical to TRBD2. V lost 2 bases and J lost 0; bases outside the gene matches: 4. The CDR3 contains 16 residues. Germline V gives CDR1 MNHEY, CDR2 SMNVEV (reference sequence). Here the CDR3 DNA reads TGTGCCAGCAGTTTACAGACTAGCGCCAGCACAGATACGCAGTATTTT. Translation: CASSLQTSASTDTQYF.

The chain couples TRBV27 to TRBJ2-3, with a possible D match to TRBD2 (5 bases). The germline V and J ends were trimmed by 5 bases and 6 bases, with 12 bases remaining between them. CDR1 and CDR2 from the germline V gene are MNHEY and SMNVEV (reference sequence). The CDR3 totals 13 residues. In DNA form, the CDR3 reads TGTGCCAGCAGTCCCCGGGGTTGGGATACGCAGTATTTT. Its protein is CASSPRGWDTQYF.

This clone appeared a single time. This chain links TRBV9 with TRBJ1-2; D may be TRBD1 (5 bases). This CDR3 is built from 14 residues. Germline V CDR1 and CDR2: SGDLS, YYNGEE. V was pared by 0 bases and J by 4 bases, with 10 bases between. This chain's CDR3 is CASSVVGEAYGYTF. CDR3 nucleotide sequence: TGTGCCAGCAGCGTAGTGGGGGAGGCCTATGGCTACACCTTC.

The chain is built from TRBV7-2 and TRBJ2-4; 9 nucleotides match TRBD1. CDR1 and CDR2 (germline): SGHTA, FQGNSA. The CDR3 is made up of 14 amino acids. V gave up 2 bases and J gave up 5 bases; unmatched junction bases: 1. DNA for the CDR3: TGTGCCAGCAGCTTACGGACAGGGGAAAACATTCAGTACTTC. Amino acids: CASSLRTGENIQYF. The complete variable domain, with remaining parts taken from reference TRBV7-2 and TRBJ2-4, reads GAGVSQSPSNKVTEKGKDVELRCDPISGHTALYWYRQSLGQGLEFLIYFQGNSAPDKSGLPSDRFSAERTGGSVSTLTIQRTQQEDSAVYLCASSLRTGENIQYFGAGTRLSVL.

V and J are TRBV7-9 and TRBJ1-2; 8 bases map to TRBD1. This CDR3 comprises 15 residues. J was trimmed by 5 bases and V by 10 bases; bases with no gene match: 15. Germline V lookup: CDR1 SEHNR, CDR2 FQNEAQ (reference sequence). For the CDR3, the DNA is TGTGCCACCTCCCCCCGACAGGGGTGGCCATATGGCTACACCTTC. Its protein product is CATSPRQGWPYGYTF.

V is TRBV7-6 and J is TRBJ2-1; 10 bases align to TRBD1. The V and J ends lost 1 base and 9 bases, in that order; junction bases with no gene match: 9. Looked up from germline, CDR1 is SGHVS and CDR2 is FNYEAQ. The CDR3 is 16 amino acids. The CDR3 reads CASSLGWGQGRGEQFF. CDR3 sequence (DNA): TGTGCCAGCAGCTTAGGGTGGGGACAGGGGAGGGGTGAGCAGTTCTTC.

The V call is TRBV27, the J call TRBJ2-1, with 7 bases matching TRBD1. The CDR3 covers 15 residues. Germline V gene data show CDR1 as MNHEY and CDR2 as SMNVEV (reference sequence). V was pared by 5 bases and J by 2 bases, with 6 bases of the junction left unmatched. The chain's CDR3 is CASSIKGAPYNEQFF. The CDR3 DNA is TGTGCCAGCAGTATAAAGGGGGCCCCCTACAATGAGCAGTTCTTC.

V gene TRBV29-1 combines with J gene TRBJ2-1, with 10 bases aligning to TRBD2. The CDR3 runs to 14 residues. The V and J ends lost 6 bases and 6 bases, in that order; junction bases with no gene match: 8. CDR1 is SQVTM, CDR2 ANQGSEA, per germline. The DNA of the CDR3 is TGCAGCGTGGTTGGGACTAGCGTTCGCAATGAGCAGTTCTTC. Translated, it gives CSVVGTSVRNEQFF.

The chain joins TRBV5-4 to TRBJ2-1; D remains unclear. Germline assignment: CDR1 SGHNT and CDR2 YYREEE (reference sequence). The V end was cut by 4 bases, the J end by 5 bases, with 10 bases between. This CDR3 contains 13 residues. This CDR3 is CASSEYSNNEQFF. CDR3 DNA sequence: TGTGCCAGCAGCGAATACAGTAACAATGAGCAGTTCTTC.

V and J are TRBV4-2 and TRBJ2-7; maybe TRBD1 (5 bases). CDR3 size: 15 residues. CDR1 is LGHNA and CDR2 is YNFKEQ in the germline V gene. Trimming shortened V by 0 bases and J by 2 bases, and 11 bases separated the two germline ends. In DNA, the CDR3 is TGTGCCAGCAGCCAAGATCAAGGGGAACCCTACGAGCAGTACTTC. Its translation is CASSQDQGEPYEQYF.

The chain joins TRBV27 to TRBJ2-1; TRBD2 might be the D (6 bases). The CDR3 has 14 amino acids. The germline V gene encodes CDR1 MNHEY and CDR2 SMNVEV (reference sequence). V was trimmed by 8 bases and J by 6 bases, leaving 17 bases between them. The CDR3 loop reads CASQGGGYVNEQFF. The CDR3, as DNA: TGTGCCAGCCAGGGAGGAGGATATGTCAATGAGCAGTTCTTC.

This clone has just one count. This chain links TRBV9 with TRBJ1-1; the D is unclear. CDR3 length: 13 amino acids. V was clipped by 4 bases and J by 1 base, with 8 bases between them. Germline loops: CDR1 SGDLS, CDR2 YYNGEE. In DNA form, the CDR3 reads TGTGCCAGCAGCTTTTCCGGGAACACTGAAGCTTTCTTT. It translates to CASSFSGNTEAFF.

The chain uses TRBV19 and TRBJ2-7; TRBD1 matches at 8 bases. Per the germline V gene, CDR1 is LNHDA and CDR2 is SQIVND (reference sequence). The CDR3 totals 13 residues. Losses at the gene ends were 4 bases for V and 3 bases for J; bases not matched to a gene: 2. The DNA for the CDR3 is TGTGCCAGTAGTACCACAGGGGGCTACGAGCAGTACTTC. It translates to CASSTTGGYEQYF.

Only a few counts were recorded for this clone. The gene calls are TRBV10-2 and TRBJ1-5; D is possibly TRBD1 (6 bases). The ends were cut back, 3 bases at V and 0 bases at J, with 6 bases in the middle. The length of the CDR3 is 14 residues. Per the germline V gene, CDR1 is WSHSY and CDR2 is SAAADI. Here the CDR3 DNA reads TGCGCCAGCAGTGACAGGGGTAGCAATCAGCCCCAGCATTTT. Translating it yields CASSDRGSNQPQHF.

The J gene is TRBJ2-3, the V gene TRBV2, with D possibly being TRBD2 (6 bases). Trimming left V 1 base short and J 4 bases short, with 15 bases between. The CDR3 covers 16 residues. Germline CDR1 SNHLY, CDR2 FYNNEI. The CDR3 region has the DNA TGTGCCAGCAGTGAAGAAGGAAGGTCGGGAGCAGATACGCAGTATTTT. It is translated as CASSEEGRSGADTQYF.

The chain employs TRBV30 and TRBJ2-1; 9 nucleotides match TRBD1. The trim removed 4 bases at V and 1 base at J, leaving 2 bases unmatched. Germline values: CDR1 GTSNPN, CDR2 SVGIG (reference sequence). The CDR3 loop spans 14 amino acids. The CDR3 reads CAWTTGGSYNEQFF. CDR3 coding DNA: TGTGCCTGGACGACAGGGGGTTCCTACAATGAGCAGTTCTTC.

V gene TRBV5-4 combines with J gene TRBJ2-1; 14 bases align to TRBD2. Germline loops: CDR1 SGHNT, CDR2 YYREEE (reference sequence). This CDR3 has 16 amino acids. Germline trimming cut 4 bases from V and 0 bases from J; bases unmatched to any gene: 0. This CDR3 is CASSGTSGSSYNEQFF. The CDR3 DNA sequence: TGTGCCAGCAGCGGGACTAGCGGGAGCTCCTACAATGAGCAGTTCTTC.